This T cell receptor (beta chain) was sequenced during a study of blood T cells in healthy people across ages. Germline values: CDR1 MDHEN, CDR2 SYDVKM. Losses at the gene ends were 3 bases for V and 8 bases for J; bases not matched to a gene: 4. The CDR3 spans 14 residues. For the second PCR, which ran for roughly 7 to 11 cycles, a sample-barcoded 5' primer and a J-beta primer mix were used. Via MiXCR, TCRdb re-called the 5' RACE reads, giving one row per CDR3 protein. The sample gives over a million distinct CDR3 sequences, 35% to 55% of which show up once; over 15% is in the top ten. The V gene is TRBV28, the J gene TRBJ1-2; 12 bases fit TRBD1. The sample comprised blood. The origin of this receptor is a woman aged 60-75 years in good health. The chain's CDR3 is CASSFSGTGGGYTF. CDR3 bases: TGTGCCAGCAGTTTTAGCGGGACAGGGGGCGGCTACACCTTC.